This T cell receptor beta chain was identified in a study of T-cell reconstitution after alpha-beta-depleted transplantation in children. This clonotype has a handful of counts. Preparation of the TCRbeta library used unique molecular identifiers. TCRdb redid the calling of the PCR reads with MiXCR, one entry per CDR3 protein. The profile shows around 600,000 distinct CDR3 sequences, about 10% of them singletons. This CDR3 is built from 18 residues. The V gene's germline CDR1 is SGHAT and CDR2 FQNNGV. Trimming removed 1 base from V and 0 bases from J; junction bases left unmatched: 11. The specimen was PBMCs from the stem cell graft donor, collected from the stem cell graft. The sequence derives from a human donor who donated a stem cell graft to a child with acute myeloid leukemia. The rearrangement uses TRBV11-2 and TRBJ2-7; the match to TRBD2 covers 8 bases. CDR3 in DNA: TGTGCCAGCAGCTTAGGAGGCGGGGGGACTTATAGCTCCTACGAGCAGTACTTC. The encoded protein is CASSLGGGGTYSSYEQYF.